The clone carrying this T cell receptor (beta chain) came up a few times. As yet, its antigen is unknown. These data come from a study of blood T cells in healthy people across ages. General study findings and limits: Samples with more naive T cells showed higher observed beta diversity.

Peripheral blood, around 9.4 milliliters per donor, was collected. Germline-derived CDR1 and CDR2 are SQVTM and ANQGSEA. The CDR3 is 12 residues long. The ends were cut back, 4 bases at V and 8 bases at J, with 14 bases in the middle. A second PCR, run for about 7 to 12 cycles, used a sample-barcoded 5' primer plus a J-beta primer mix. TCRdb fed the 5' RACE reads into MiXCR, producing one record per CDR3 protein. The sample has 1.5 million to 1.8 million distinct CDR3 sequences, approximately 39% seen once. Material for sequencing was blood. The V call is TRBV29-1, the J call TRBJ1-2; D unresolved. The TCR comes from a woman under 30 in good health. The CDR3, as DNA: TGCAGCGTTGGCTCAGCCGAGGGCGGCTACACCTTC. It codes for CSVGSAEGGYTF. The full variable domain, completed using reference TRBV29-1 and TRBJ1-2, is SAVISQKPSRDICQRGTSLTIQCQVDSQVTMMFWYRQQPGQSLTLIATANQGSEATYESGFVIDKFPISRPNLTFSTLTVSNMSPEDSSIYLCSVGSAEGGYTFGSGTRLTVV.